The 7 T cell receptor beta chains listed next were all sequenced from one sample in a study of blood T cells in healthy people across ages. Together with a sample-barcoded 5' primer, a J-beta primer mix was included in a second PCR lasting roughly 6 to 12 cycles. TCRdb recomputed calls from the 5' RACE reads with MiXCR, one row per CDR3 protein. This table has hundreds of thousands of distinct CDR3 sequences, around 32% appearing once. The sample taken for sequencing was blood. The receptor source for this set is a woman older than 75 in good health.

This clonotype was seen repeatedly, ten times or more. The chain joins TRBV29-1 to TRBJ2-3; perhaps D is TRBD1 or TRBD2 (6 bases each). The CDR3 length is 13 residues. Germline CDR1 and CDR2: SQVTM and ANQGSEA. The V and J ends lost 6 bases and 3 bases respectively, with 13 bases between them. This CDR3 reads CSVTGRYTDTQYF. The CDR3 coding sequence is TGCAGCGTCACAGGGAGGTATACAGATACGCAGTATTTT.

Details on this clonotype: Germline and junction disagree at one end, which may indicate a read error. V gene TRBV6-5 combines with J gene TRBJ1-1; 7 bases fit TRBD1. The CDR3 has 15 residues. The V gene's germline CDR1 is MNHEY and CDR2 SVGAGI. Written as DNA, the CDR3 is TGTGTCAGCAGTTACCCAGCAGGGGGGGTCCCTGAAGCTTTCTTT. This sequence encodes CVSSYPAGGVPEAFF.

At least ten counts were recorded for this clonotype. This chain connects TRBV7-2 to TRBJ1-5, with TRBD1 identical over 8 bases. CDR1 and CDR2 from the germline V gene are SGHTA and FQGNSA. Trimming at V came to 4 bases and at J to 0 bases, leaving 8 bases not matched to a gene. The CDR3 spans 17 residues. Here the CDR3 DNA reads TGTGCCAGCAGCTCTCCGGGACAGGTTTATAGCAATCAGCCCCAGCATTTT. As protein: CASSSPGQVYSNQPQHF.

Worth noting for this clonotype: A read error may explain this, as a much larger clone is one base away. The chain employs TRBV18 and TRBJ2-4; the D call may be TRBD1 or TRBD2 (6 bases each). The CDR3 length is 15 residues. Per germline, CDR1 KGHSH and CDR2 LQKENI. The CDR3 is CAGSPDGRGGNIQYF. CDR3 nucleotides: TGTGCCGGCTCACCAGATGGCAGGGGAGGAAACATTCAGTACTTC.

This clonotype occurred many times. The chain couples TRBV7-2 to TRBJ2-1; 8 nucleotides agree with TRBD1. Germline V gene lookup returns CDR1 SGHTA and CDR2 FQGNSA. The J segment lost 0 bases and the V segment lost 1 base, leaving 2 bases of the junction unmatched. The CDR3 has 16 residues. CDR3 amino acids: CASSLVGTGSYNEQFF. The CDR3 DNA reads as TGTGCCAGCAGCTTAGTCGGGACAGGCTCCTACAATGAGCAGTTCTTC. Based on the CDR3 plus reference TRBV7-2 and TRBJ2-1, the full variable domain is GAGVSQSPSNKVTEKGKDVELRCDPISGHTALYWYRQSLGQGLEFLIYFQGNSAPDKSGLPSDRFSAERTGGSVSTLTIQRTQQEDSAVYLCASSLVGTGSYNEQFFGPGTRLTVL.

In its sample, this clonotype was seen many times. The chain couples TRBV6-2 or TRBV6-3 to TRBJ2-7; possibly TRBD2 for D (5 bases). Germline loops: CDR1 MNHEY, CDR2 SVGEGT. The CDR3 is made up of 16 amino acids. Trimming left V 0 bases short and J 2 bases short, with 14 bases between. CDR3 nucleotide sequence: TGTGCCAGCAGTTACTCGAAGGTGTTGGGAGCCTACGAGCAGTACTTC. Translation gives CASSYSKVLGAYEQYF.

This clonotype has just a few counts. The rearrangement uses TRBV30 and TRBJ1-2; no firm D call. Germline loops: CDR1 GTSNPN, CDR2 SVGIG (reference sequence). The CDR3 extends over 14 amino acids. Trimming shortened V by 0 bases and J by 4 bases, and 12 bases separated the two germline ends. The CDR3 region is CAWSVMGPIYGYTF. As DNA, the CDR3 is TGTGCCTGGAGTGTGATGGGTCCCATCTATGGCTACACCTTC.